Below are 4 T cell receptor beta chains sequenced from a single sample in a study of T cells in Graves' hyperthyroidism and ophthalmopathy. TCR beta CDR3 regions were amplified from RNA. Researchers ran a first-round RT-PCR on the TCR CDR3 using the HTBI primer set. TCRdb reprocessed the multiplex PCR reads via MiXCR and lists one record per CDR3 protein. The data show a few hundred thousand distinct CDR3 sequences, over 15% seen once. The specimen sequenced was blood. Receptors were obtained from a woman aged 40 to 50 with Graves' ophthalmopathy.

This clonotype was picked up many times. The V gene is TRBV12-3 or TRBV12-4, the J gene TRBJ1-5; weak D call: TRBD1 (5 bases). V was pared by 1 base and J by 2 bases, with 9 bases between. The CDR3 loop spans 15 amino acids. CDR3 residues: CASSLGRGGNQPQHF. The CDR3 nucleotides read TGTGCCAGCAGTTTAGGTAGGGGCGGCAATCAGCCCCAGCATTTT.

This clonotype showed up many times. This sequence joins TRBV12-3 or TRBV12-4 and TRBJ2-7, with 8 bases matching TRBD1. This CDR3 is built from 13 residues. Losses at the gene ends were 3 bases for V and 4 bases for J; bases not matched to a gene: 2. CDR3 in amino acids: CASSFDRGYEQYF. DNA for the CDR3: TGTGCCAGCAGTTTTGACAGGGGTTACGAGCAGTACTTC.

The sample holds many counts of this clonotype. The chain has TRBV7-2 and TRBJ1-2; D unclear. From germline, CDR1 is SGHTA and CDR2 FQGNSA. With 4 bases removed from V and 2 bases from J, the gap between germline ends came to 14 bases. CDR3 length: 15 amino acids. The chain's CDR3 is CASSSYQTVNYGYTF. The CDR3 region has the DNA TGTGCCAGCAGCTCCTACCAGACGGTGAACTATGGCTACACCTTC.

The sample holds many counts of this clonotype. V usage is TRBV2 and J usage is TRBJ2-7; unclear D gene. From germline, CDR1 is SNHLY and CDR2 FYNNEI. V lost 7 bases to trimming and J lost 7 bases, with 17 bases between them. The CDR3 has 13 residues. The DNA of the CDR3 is TGTGCCAGCAATAGTAGCCCGATCGGGGAGCAGTACTTC. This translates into CASNSSPIGEQYF.